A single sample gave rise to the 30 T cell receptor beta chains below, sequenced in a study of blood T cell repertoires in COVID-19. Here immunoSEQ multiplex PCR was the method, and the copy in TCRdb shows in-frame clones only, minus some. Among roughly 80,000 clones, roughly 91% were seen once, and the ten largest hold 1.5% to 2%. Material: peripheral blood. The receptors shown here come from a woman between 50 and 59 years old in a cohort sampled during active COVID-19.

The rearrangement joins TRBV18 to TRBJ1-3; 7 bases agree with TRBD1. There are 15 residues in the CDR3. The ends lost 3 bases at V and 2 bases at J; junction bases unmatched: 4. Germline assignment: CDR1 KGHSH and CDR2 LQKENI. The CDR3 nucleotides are TGTGCCAGCTCACCCACGGGACAGACTGGAAACACCATATATTTT. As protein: CASSPTGQTGNTIYF. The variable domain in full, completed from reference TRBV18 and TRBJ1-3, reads NAGVMQNPRHLVRRRGQEARLRCSPMKGHSHVYWYRQLPEEGLKFMVYLQKENIIDESGMPKERFSAEFPKEGPSILRIQQVVRGDSAAYFCASSPTGQTGNTIYFGEGSWLTVV.

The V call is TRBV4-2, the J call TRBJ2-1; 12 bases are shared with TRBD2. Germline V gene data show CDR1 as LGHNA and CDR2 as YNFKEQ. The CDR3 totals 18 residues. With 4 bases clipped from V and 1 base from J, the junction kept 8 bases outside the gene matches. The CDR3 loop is CASSLVLAGGDSYNEQFF. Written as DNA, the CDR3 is TGTGCCAGCAGCCTTGTGCTAGCGGGGGGGGATTCCTACAATGAGCAGTTCTTC.

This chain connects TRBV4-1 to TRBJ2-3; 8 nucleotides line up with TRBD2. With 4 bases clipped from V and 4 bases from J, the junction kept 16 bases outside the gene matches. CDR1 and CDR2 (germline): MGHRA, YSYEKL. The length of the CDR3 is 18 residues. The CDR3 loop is CASSRSPTSAARADTQYF. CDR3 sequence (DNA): TGCGCCAGCAGCCGAAGCCCGACTAGCGCCGCCAGGGCAGATACGCAGTATTTT.

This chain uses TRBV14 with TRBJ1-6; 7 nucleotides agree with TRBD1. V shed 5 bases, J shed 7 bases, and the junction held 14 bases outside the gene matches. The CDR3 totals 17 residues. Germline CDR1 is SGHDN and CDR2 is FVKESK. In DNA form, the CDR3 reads TGTGCCAGCAGCGATGCGACAGGGAAATTTAGAAATTCACCCCTCCACTTT. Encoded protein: CASSDATGKFRNSPLHF.

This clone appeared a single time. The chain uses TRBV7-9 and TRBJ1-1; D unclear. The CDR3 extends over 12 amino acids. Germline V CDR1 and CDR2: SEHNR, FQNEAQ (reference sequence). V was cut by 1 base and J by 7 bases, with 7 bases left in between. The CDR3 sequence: CASSLVGDEAFF. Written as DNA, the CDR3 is TGTGCCAGCAGCTTAGTGGGAGATGAAGCTTTCTTT.

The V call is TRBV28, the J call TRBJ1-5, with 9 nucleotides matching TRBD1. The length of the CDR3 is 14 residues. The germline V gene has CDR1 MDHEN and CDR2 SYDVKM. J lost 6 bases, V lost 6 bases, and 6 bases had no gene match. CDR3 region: CASRPTGGFQPQHF. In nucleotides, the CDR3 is TGTGCCAGCAGACCCACAGGGGGCTTTCAGCCCCAGCATTTT. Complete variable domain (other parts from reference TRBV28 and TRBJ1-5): DVKVTQSSRYLVKRTGEKVFLECVQDMDHENMFWYRQDPGLGLRLIYFSYDVKMKEKGDIPEGYSVSREKKERFSLILESASTNQTSMYLCASRPTGGFQPQHFGDGTRLSIL.

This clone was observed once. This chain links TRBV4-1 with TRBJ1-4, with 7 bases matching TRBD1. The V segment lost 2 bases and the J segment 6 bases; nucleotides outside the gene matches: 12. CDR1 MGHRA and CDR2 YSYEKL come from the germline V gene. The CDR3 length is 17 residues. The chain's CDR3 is CASSQTGTVGSYEKLFF. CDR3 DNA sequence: TGCGCCAGCAGCCAAACCGGGACAGTGGGGTCCTATGAAAAACTGTTTTTT.

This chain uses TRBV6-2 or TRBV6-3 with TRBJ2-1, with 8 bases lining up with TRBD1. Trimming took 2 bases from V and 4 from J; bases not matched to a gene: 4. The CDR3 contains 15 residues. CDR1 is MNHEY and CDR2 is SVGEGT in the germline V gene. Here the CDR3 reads CASSYQGARYNEQFF. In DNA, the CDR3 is TGTGCCAGCAGTTACCAGGGGGCGCGGTACAATGAGCAGTTCTTC.

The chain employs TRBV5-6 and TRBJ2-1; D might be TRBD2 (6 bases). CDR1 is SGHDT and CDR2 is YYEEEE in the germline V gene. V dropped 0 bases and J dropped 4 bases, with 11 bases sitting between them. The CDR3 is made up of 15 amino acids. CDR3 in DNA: TGTGCCAGCAGCTTGGGGGACTGGGAGTACAATGAGCAGTTCTTC. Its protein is CASSLGDWEYNEQFF.

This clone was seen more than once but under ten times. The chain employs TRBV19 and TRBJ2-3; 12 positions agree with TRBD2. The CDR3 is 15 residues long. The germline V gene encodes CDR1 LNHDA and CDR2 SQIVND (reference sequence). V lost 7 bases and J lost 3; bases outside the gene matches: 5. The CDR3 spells CASKGLAGHTDTQYF. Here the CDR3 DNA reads TGTGCCAGTAAGGGACTAGCGGGTCATACAGATACGCAGTATTTT.

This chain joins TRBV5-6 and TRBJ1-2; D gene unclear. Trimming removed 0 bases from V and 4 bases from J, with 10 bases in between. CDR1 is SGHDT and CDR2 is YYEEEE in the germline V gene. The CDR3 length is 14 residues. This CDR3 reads CASSLEARSYGYTF. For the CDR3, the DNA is TGTGCCAGCAGCTTGGAGGCCAGGTCCTATGGCTACACCTTC.

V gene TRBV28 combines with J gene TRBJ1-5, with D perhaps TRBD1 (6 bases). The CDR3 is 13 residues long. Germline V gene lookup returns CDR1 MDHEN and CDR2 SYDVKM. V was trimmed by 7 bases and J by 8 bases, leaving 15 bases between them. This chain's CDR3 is CASIRGMREPQHF. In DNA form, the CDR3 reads TGTGCCAGCATAAGGGGGATGAGGGAGCCCCAGCATTTT.

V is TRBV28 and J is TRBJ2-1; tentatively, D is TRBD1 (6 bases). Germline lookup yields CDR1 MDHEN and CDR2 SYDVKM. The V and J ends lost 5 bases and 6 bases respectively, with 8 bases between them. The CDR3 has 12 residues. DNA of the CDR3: TGTGCCAGCAGTGCCAGGGGCAATGAGCAGTTCTTC. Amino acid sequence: CASSARGNEQFF.

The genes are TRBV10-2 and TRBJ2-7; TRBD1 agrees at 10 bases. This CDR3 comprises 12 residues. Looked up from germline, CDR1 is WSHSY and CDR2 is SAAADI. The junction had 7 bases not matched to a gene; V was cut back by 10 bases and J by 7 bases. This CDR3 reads CATLDRGLEQYF. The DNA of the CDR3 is TGCGCCACCCTAGACAGGGGGCTTGAGCAGTACTTC.

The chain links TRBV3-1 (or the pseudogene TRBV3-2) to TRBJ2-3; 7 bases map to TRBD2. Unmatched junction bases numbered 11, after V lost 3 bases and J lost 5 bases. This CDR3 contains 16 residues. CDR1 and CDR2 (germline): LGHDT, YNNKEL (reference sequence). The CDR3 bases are TGTGCCAGCAGCCATTCATGGTTCCGGGAGGAAGATACGCAGTATTTT. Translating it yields CASSHSWFREEDTQYF.

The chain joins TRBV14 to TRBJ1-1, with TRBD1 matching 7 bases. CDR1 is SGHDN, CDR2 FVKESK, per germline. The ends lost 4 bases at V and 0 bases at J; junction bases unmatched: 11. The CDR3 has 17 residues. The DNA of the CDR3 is TGTGCCAGCAGCCTCCGAAGGGACAGCCTCCTGAACACTGAAGCTTTCTTT. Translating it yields CASSLRRDSLLNTEAFF.

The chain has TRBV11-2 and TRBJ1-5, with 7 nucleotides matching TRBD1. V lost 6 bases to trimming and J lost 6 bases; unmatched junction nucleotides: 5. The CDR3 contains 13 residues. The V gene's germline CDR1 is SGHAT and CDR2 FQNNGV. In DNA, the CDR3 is TGTGCCAGCAGTCAGGGGGGTGGTCAGCCCCAGCATTTT. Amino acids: CASSQGGGQPQHF.

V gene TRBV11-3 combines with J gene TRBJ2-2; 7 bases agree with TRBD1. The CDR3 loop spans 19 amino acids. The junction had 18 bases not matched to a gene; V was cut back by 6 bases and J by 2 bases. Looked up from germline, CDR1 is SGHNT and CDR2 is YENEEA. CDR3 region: CASRPNRGDSLLNTGELFF. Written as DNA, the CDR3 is TGTGCCAGCAGGCCAAACAGGGGCGACTCACTTTTAAACACCGGGGAGCTGTTTTTT.

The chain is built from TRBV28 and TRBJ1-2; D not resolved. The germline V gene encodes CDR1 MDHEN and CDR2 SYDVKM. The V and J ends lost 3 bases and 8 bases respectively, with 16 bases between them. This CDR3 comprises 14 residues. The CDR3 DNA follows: TGTGCCAGCAGTTTGGTCGCCGGGGAACGGGGCTACACCTTC. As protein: CASSLVAGERGYTF.

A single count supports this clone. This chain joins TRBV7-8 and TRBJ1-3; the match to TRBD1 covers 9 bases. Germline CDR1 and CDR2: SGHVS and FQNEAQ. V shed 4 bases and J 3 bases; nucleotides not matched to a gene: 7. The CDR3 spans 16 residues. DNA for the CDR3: TGTGCCAGCAGCTCCCAACAGGGGGCGGGTGGAAACACCATATATTTT. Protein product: CASSSQQGAGGNTIYF. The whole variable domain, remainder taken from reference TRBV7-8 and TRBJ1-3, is GAGVSQSPRYKVAKRGQDVALRCDPISGHVSLFWYQQALGQGPEFLTYFQNEAQLDKSGLPSDRFFAERPEGSVSTLKIQRTQQEDSAVYLCASSSQQGAGGNTIYFGEGSWLTVV.

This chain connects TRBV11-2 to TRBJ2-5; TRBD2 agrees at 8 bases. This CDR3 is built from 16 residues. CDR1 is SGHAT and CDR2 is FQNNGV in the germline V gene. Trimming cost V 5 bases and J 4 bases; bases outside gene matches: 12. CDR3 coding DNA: TGTGCCAGCAGCCAGCGGGAGCGCGAAGTAGGAGAGACCCAGTACTTC. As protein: CASSQREREVGETQYF.

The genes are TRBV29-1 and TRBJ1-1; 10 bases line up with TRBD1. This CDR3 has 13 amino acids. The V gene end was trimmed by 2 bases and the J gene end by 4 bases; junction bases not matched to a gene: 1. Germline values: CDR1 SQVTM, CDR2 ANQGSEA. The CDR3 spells CSVERQGATEAFF. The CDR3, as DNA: TGCAGCGTTGAAAGACAGGGGGCCACTGAAGCTTTCTTT.

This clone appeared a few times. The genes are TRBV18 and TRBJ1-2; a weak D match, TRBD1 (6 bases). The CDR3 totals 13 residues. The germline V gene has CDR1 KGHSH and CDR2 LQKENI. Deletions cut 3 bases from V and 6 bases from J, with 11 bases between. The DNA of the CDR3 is TGTGCCAGCTCACCCGGACAGCCAAATGGCTACACCTTC. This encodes CASSPGQPNGYTF.

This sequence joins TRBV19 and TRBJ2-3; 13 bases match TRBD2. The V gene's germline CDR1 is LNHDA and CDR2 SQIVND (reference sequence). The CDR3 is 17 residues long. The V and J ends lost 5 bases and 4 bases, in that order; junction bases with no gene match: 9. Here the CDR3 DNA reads TGTGCCAGTAGTCCAACTAGCGGGGGGGTTTACGCAGATACGCAGTATTTT. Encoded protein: CASSPTSGGVYADTQYF.

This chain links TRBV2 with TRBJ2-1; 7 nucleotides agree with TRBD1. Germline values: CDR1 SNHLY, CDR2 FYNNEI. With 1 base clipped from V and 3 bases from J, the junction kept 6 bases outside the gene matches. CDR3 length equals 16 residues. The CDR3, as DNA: TGTGCCAGCAGTGAAGGACAGGGTGTTGGCTACAATGAGCAGTTCTTC. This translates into CASSEGQGVGYNEQFF.

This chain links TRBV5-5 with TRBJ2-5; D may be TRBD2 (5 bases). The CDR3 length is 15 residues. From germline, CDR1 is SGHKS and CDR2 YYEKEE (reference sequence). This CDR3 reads CAHFPPTRGAETQYF. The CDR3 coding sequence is TGTGCGCACTTCCCCCCGACACGGGGAGCGGAGACCCAGTACTTC.

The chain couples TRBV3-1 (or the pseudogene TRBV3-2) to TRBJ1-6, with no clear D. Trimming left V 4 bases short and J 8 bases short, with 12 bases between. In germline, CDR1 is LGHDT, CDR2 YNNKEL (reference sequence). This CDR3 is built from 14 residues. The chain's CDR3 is CASSPSAGDSPLHF. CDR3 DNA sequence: TGTGCCAGCAGCCCCAGCGCCGGCGATTCACCCCTCCACTTT.

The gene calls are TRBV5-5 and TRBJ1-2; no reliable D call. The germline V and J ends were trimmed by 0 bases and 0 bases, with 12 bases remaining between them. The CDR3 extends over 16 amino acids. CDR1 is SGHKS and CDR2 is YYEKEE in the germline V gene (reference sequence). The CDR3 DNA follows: TGTGCCAGCAGCTTGGCCGCGACTCCAGCTAACTATGGCTACACCTTC. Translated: CASSLAATPANYGYTF.

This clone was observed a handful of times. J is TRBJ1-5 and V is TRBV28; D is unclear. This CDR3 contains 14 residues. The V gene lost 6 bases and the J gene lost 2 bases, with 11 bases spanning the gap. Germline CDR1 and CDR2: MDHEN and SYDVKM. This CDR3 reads CASSLPRGNQPQHF. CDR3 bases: TGTGCCAGCAGCCTCCCGAGGGGCAATCAGCCCCAGCATTTT.

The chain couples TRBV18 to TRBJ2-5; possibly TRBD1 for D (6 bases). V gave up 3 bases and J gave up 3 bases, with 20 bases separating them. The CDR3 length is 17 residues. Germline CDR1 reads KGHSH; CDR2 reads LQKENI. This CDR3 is CASSPLIIDRIKETQYF. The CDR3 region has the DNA TGTGCCAGCTCACCGTTGATTATCGACAGGATAAAAGAGACCCAGTACTTC.